The clone carrying this T cell receptor beta chain has just one count. This sample was taken from a study of radiotherapy plus CTLA-4 blockade in lung cancer. With ipilimumab providing CTLA-4 blockade, focal radiation was administered to patients who had chemo-refractory metastatic non-small-cell lung cancer. The method was immunoSEQ multiplex PCR; TCRdb's version includes in-frame clones alone and lacks a portion of them. In the table there are about 62,000 clones, approximately 79% of which are singletons. CDR1 and CDR2 (germline): MGHRA, YSYEKL. V dropped 0 bases and J dropped 11; count of bases not matched to a gene: 6. This CDR3 spans 14 amino acids.

The receptor comes from a human donor with non-small cell lung cancer who had a complete response to radiotherapy plus ipilimumab. This specimen was peripheral blood, taken from a patient treated with radiotherapy plus ipilimumab. The gene calls are TRBV4-1 and TRBJ2-1, with 8 bases identical to TRBD2. The CDR3 DNA follows: TGCGCCAGCAGCCAAGAGTGGACTAGCCTAAAGCAGTTCTTC. Amino acid sequence: CASSQEWTSLKQFF.